This TCR beta chain was captured in a study of CD8 T cells in ankylosing spondylitis. Points from the study as a whole: Among TCR beta sequences, a motif of under ten highly homologous variants appeared characteristic of ankylosing spondylitis blood.

TCRdb processed the 5' RACE reads anew with MiXCR; each CDR3 protein has one entry. This sample has hundreds of thousands of distinct CDR3 sequences, with approximately 12% found just once. The V gene's germline CDR1 is LGHNA and CDR2 YSLEER. J lost 4 bases, V lost 5 bases, and 10 bases had no gene match. The CDR3 consists of 15 residues. This clonotype was recorded a few times. The antigen is undetermined. The receptor's source is a male donor with ankylosing spondylitis. The rearrangement links TRBV4-3 to TRBJ2-5; 7 bases fit TRBD1. Sequences were obtained from blood, either unsorted or a sorted T cell fraction (not recorded which). The CDR3 is CASSFREGAGETQYF. The CDR3 region has the DNA TGCGCCAGCAGCTTCCGCGAGGGGGCGGGAGAGACCCAGTACTTC.